These 8 T cell receptor beta chains were sequenced from one sample in a study of response to subunit inactivated influenza vaccine. From the RT-PCR reads, TCRdb called clonotypes with MiXCR, one entry per CDR3 protein. The repertoire includes hundreds of thousands of distinct CDR3 sequences, under 20% of them detected once, and under 13% sits in the top ten. Sample: PBMCs from blood, taken roughly 5 days after vaccination. The receptors derive from a man aged 45 to 65 who received an inactivated influenza vaccine.

The chain combines TRBV11-1 with TRBJ2-3, with D unresolved. The V gene lost 8 bases and the J gene lost 7 bases, with 19 bases spanning the gap. The germline V gene encodes CDR1 SGHAT and CDR2 FQDESV (reference sequence). This CDR3 comprises 14 residues. CDR3 bases: TGTGCCAGCCGCCGACGGGCACCGACAAATACGCAGTATTTT. Translating it yields CASRRRAPTNTQYF.

V usage is TRBV6-1 and J usage is TRBJ2-7; the match to TRBD2 covers 8 bases. Looked up from germline, CDR1 is MNHNS and CDR2 is SASEGT. There are 13 residues in the CDR3. V trimming: 8 bases; J trimming: 2 bases; junction bases outside the gene matches: 5. CDR3 coding DNA: TGTGCCAGCGCTAGCGGGTTCACCTACGAGCAGTACTTC. This sequence encodes CASASGFTYEQYF.

This clonotype appeared a few times. The chain joins TRBV15 to TRBJ2-4; D is unclear. From germline, CDR1 is LNHNV and CDR2 YYDKDF (reference sequence). Trimming left V 0 bases short and J 0 bases short, with 18 bases between. There are 19 residues in the CDR3. The CDR3 nucleotides read TGTGCCACCAGCAGAGATGGTTTCGGAATCACTCTAGCCAAAAACATTCAGTACTTC. Translation gives CATSRDGFGITLAKNIQYF.

This clonotype occurred a few times. The gene calls are TRBV12-3 or TRBV12-4 and TRBJ1-1, with TRBD1 matching 8 bases. V lost 6 bases, J lost 1 base, and 4 bases stayed unmatched. The CDR3 has 14 amino acids. In DNA, the CDR3 is TGTGCCAGCAGGTGGGGACAGGCGAACACTGAAGCTTTCTTT. Encoded protein: CASRWGQANTEAFF.

This clonotype came up a few times. This rearrangement joins TRBV20-1 to TRBJ2-3; a possible D gene is TRBD1 (6 bases). The germline V gene has CDR1 DFQATT and CDR2 SNEGSKA (reference sequence). The CDR3 has 15 residues. Trimming cost V 1 base and J 1 base, with 12 bases left between them. The CDR3 region has the DNA TGCAGTGCTAGAGGGCAGGGGTTGGGCACAGATACGCAGTATTTT. Residues: CSARGQGLGTDTQYF.

The genes are TRBV10-3 and TRBJ2-1; 11 nucleotides match TRBD2. Germline V gene data show CDR1 as ENHRY and CDR2 as SYGVKD. J lost 2 bases, V lost 4 bases, and 4 bases had no gene match. CDR3 size: 16 residues. CDR3 in amino acids: CAISGGLAVPYNEQFF. In nucleotides, the CDR3 is TGTGCCATCAGTGGGGGACTAGCGGTGCCCTACAATGAGCAGTTCTTC.

V usage is TRBV7-9 and J usage is TRBJ1-2; TRBD1 is a possible D gene (5 bases). V gave up 5 bases and J gave up 0 bases, with 16 bases separating them. The germline gives CDR1 SEHNR, CDR2 FQNEAQ (reference sequence). The CDR3 is made up of 16 amino acids. Written as DNA, the CDR3 is TGTGCCAGCAGCCCGCCGGGGCAGGGAGCTAACTATGGCTACACCTTC. Protein sequence: CASSPPGQGANYGYTF.

V gene TRBV24-1 combines with J gene TRBJ2-2; 7 nucleotides align to TRBD1. V was pared by 7 bases and J by 4 bases, with 5 bases of the junction left unmatched. The CDR3 has 14 residues. Germline loops: CDR1 KGHDR, CDR2 SFDVKD. CDR3 in DNA: TGTGCCACCAGCCGACAGGGTGGCACCGGGGAGCTGTTTTTT. This sequence encodes CATSRQGGTGELFF.